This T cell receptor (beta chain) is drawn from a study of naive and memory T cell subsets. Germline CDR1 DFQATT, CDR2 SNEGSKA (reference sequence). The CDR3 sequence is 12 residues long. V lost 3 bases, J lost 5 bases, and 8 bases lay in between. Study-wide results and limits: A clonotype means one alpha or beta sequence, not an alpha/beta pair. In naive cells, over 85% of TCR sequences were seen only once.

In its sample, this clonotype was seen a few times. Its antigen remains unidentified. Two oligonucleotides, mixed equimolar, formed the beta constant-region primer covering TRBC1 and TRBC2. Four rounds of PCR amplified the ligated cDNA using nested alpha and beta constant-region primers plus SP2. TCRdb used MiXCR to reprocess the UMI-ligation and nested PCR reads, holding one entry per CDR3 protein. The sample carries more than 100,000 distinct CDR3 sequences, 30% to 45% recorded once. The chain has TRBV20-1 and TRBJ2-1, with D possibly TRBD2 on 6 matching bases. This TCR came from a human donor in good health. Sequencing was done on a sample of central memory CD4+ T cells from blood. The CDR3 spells CSASGRNNEQFF. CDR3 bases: TGCAGTGCTAGCGGGAGAAACAATGAGCAGTTCTTC.